Here is one T cell receptor beta chain with its context. The data were taken from a study of Ad26.COV2.S vaccination and SARS-CoV-2 variants. The CDR3 extends over 16 amino acids. The V and J ends lost 5 bases and 3 bases, in that order; junction bases with no gene match: 11. The germline gives CDR1 SGHTA, CDR2 FQGTGA. The treatment denotes: around 19 received Ad26.COV2.S at low or high dose, single or two shots; 5 received placebo; per-sample allocation not given. Sampling happened 63 days after the first vaccine or placebo injection. Libraries were prepared by immunoSEQ multiplex PCR; TCRdb keeps only in-frame clonotypes and omits some of them. The sample shows about 460,000 clones, nearly 90% of them seen only once.

Sample: peripheral blood, taken in a trial of Ad26.COV2.S vaccine versus placebo. This receptor was identified in a person aged 18-65 years who received the Ad26.COV2.S COVID-19 vaccine or a placebo. The V gene is TRBV7-3, the J gene TRBJ2-5, with 8 bases matching TRBD1. For the CDR3, the DNA is TGTGCCAGCAGCCCATGGGGGACAGGACAAAAAGAGACCCAGTACTTC. Residues: CASSPWGTGQKETQYF.